This TCR beta chain was recorded in a study of cytomegalovirus exposure and HLA in healthy donors. As regards this clone: The target antigen is unknown.

This CDR3 spans 13 amino acids. V shed 4 bases, J shed 6 bases, and the junction held 3 bases outside the gene matches. Germline V gives CDR1 SGHNT, CDR2 YYREEE (reference sequence). PCR primers comprised 60 Vbeta and 13 Jbeta primers. Assay: immunoSEQ multiplex PCR; the TCRdb copy retains only in-frame clones and omits some. The repertoire holds some 190,000 clones, with 70% to 80% as singletons. General study findings and limits: As immune exposure information, only CMV serostatus was available.

This receptor was obtained from a man aged 18 to 29 in good health and CMV-seronegative. Specimen: PBMCs. This chain connects TRBV5-4 to TRBJ2-3, with 9 bases fitting TRBD1. The CDR3 DNA sequence: TGTGCCAGCAGCCGACAGGGGGGGGATACGCAGTATTTT. Encoded protein: CASSRQGGDTQYF.